This entry concerns a single T cell receptor beta chain. This clonotype was detected only a few times. Its antigen specificity is not known. One base away there is no much larger clone; base qualities are not given. CDR1 SGHRS and CDR2 YFSETQ are derived from the germline V gene. The CDR3 starts with the cysteine, ends with the phenylalanine, and has 15 residues. Here the CDR3 DNA is all that survives: 45 bases in frame from base 1. Trimming removed 0 bases from V and 1 base from J, leaving 9 bases between the germline ends. These data belong to a study of identical twins (dated by TCRdb to about 2016). Turning to the overall study: To test whether fetal clonotypes persist, this study deep-sequenced TCR alpha and beta repertoires from monozygotic twins, from unrelated adults of various ages, and from cord blood. To rule out contamination, replicate twin experiments were performed at different times with different library preparation protocols. General findings and caveats noted by the study authors: Recombination models systematically underestimated out-of-frame TCR alpha sharing in monozygotic twins but agreed with sharing between unrelated individuals. Because the same donors could not be followed over many years, the conclusions depended on cross-sectional statistical analysis. Invariant T cells such as MAIT and iNKT could partly confound zero-insertion analyses, though diverse VJ usage argued against this for most clonotypes. Fewer insertions were carried by abundant cord blood beta clonotypes; a weaker similar trend was observed in young adult naive repertoires, while no such trend was observed in memory repertoires. Compared with coincidental sharing between unrelated individuals, an excess of low generation-probability sequences was observed among out-of-frame TCR alpha sequences shared between twins. Excess twin sharing in beta out-of-frame sequences was weaker because fewer shared sequences lowered the signal-to-noise ratio.

The library came from 5' RACE. TCRdb lists the instrument as Illumina HiSeq 2000. A universal primer binding site was introduced by template switching, and a unique molecular identifier was present in the final cDNA, enabling accurate counting of TCR cDNA molecules. Specific primers in the conserved constant-segment region were used to synthesize first-strand cDNA for TCR alpha and beta chains. Each cDNA library was double barcoded, with a SMART-Mk sample barcode plus Illumina barcodes, to control for contamination. Two successive PCR steps introduced TruSeq adapter sequences along with Illumina sample barcodes. The Illumina HiSeq platform was used with custom primers to sequence TCR alpha and beta cDNA libraries. In the paper's pipeline: MiGEC processed the raw reads to extract unique molecular identifiers, while MiXCR was used to determine the CDR3 positions. Recombination models were inferred per individual with the repgenHMM and IGoR tools using an EM algorithm. The analysis of shared clonotypes was done with the tcR package in R, with sharing normalized by the product of cloneset sizes. To study raw recombination without the effects of thymic and clonal selection, out-of-frame nonproductive sequences were analyzed. TCRdb passed the public sequencing reads through fastp at Q25 and MiXCR, retaining productive beta sequences. Rows with one shared CDR3 protein collapse into an entry with the most common genes and DNA. TCRdb, rather than the study authors, made the V and J calls. This sample is represented by around 650,000 distinct CDR3 sequences; just over 7% of them were singletons. The top ten clones comprise 1.5% to 2% of the sample.

Only healthy Caucasian donors were included. Three pairs of female monozygotic twins, all aged roughly 18 to 30 years, made up the twin cohort. RNA for TCR libraries was isolated from peripheral blood mononuclear cells. Separately, the same data were catalogued under a study of yellow fever vaccine responses in identical twins. The second investigation adds: According to the authors, in identical twins the way T cells responded to vaccination appeared partly convergent and partly personalized. In identical twins, the study followed T cell clones that responded to the vaccine with precision.

This sequence originates from a woman aged 18-29 years in good health. The chain employs TRBV5-1 and TRBJ2-3, with no D gene named confidently. The sequencing sample was made of PBMCs. The CDR3 region has the sequence CASSLAGWGTDTQYF. At the DNA level, the sequence is TGCGCCAGCAGCTTGGCCGGGTGGGGCACAGATACGCAGTATTTT. Beyond the CDR3, the reference TRBV5-1 and TRBJ2-3 genes provide the residues; the full variable domain reads: KAGVTQTPRYLIKTRGQQVTLSCSPISGHRSVSWYQQTPGQGLQFLFEYFSETQRNKGNFPGRFSGRQFSNSRSEMNVSTLELGDSALYLCASSLAGWGTDTQYFGPGTRLTVL.